A single T cell receptor (beta chain) is shown here with its context. The CDR3 length is 13 residues. The V gene lost 4 bases and the J gene lost 7 bases, with 11 bases spanning the gap. Germline V gives CDR1 MDHEN, CDR2 SYDVKM. The entry originates in a study of T-cell reconstitution after alpha-beta-depleted transplantation in children. TCRbeta library construction was performed incorporating unique molecular identifiers. MiXCR, run by TCRdb on the PCR reads, gives a single entry per CDR3 protein. This sample has hundreds of thousands of distinct CDR3 sequences, with less than 35% found just once. The source was PBMCs from the stem cell graft donor, collected from the stem cell graft. The gene calls are TRBV28 and TRBJ2-1, with a tentative D call TRBD2 (5 bases). This receptor was obtained from a human donor who donated a stem cell graft to a child with aplastic anemia. The CDR3 DNA follows: TGTGCCAGCAGTTCCGTGTCGGGGAATGAGCAGTTCTTC. Translated: CASSSVSGNEQFF.